This TCR beta chain was found in a study of neurological immune-mediated disorders. The time point is: longitudinal time-point 2. Germline CDR1 SGHVS, CDR2 FQNEAQ. CDR3 length: 13 amino acids. V was cut by 2 bases and J by 5 bases, with 7 bases left in between. TCRdb used MiXCR to reprocess the 5' RACE reads, holding one entry per CDR3 protein. The repertoire holds tens of thousands of distinct CDR3 sequences, about 13% seen once, with under 2.5% in the top ten. The source is a woman aged 40 to 55 in good health. The chain couples TRBV7-8 to TRBJ1-5, with D perhaps matching TRBD1 (6 bases). The sequencing input was PBMCs. CDR3 nucleotide sequence: TGTGCCAGCAGCTTAAGGGGGTATCAGCCCCAGCATTTT. Amino acids: CASSLRGYQPQHF.